One T cell receptor beta chain is described in this entry. This may be a read error, as it is one base from a much larger clone. The data derive from a study of CDR3 diversity in severe acne. TCRdb re-called the PCR reads with MiXCR, one entry per CDR3 protein. The sample has over 90,000 distinct CDR3 sequences, roughly half seen once. This CDR3 region has 14 residues. V was cut by 1 base and J by 9 bases, with 16 bases left in between. CDR1 is MNHNS and CDR2 is SASEGT in the germline V gene. The chain carries TRBV6-1 and TRBJ2-7; the D gene could be TRBD1 or TRBD2 (5 bases each). The sequenced sample consisted of blood. This TCR was recovered from a male donor with acne. CDR3 bases: TGTGCCAGCAGTGAAGTGTGGGCAGGGACCGGGCAGTACTTC. Its translation is CASSEVWAGTGQYF.